Reported below is one TCR beta chain. Profiled with immunoSEQ multiplex PCR; TCRdb holds only in-frame clones, not every one. The sample has approximately 69,000 clones, over 65% seen once. This CDR3 contains 15 residues. Germline lookup yields CDR1 LGHNA and CDR2 YNFKEQ. V lost 2 bases and J 3 bases, leaving 14 bases between the germline ends. The source of the sample is a study of T cell responses to AZD1222 COVID-19 vaccine. This receptor was identified in an adult who received the AZD1222 COVID-19 vaccine. Sequenced material: peripheral blood, taken 28 days after the second AZD1222 dose. The V call is TRBV4-2, the J call TRBJ2-7; a possible D gene is TRBD1 (6 bases). CDR3 sequence: CASSQTPGVRYEQYF. The DNA for the CDR3 is TGTGCCAGCAGCCAAACGCCAGGGGTTCGCTACGAGCAGTACTTC.